The T cell receptor beta chain under discussion was sequenced for a study of T-cell reconstitution after alpha-beta-depleted transplantation in children. This CDR3 has 15 residues. J gave up 3 bases and V 1 base, and 6 bases lay outside the gene matches. Germline values: CDR1 LGHNA, CDR2 YNFKEQ. Unique molecular identifiers tagged the TCRbeta library. Each CDR3 protein gets one entry after TCRdb re-called the PCR reads with MiXCR. Here the sample spans some 500,000 distinct CDR3 sequences, 18% being singletons. The source is a human donor who donated a stem cell graft to a child with acute lymphoblastic leukemia. The sequencing used PBMCs from the stem cell graft donor, collected from the stem cell graft. The J gene is TRBJ2-7, the V gene TRBV4-2; 7 positions match TRBD1. CDR3 DNA: TGTGCCAGCAGCCAAGGCGACAGGGTAGGCTACGAGCAGTACTTC. Translated: CASSQGDRVGYEQYF.